These 13 T cell receptor beta chains were all obtained from the same sample, sequenced in a study of shared clonotypes between healthy human individuals. Measured with immunoSEQ multiplex PCR; TCRdb has only the in-frame clones, and not every one. The sample holds some 1,100,000 clones, approximately 80% seen once. Sequencing input: memory CD4+ T cells from PBMCs. Subset: CD45RA-negative fraction. All receptors come from a man aged 18 to 30 in good health. Some clones in this sample may be carry-over from other donors' samples.

The CDR3 loop reads CSAGQAGVETQYF. The CDR3, as DNA: TGCAGCGCCGGACAAGCGGGAGTTGAGACCCAGTACTTC. The chain joins TRBV29-1 to TRBJ2-5, with 8 positions matching TRBD2. This CDR3 is built from 13 residues. After removal of 7 bases from V and 5 bases from J, the junction contained 9 bases not matched to a gene. The germline V gene has CDR1 SQVTM and CDR2 ANQGSEA.

This chain uses TRBV7-3 with TRBJ2-6; D is possibly TRBD2 (5 bases). The V and J ends lost 2 bases and 2 bases respectively, with 19 bases between them. This CDR3 has 19 amino acids. Germline loops: CDR1 SGHTA, CDR2 FQGTGA. As DNA, the CDR3 is TGTGCCAGCAGCTTACGACCAAGCCGGGAAGCGGCTGGGGCCAACGTCCTGACTTTC. It yields the protein CASSLRPSREAAGANVLTF.

The chain carries TRBV7-3 and TRBJ2-5, with 8 bases identical to TRBD2. The junction had 7 bases not matched to a gene; V was cut back by 5 bases and J by 2 bases. The CDR3 loop spans 15 amino acids. CDR1 is SGHTA and CDR2 is FQGTGA in the germline V gene. The CDR3 here is CASSPSSGLQETQYF. DNA for the CDR3: TGTGCCAGCAGCCCCTCTAGCGGGCTACAAGAGACCCAGTACTTC. The whole variable domain, remainder taken from reference TRBV7-3 and TRBJ2-5, is GAGVSQTPSNKVTEKGKYVELRCDPISGHTALYWYRQSLGQGPEFLIYFQGTGAADDSGLPNDRFFAVRPEGSVSTLKIQRTERGDSAVYLCASSPSSGLQETQYFGPGTRLLVL.

This clone was observed a handful of times. This chain uses TRBV6-5 with TRBJ1-3, with D possibly matching TRBD1 (5 bases). Germline V gene lookup returns CDR1 MNHEY and CDR2 SVGAGI. Deletions cut 0 bases from V and 4 bases from J, with 10 bases between. The CDR3 has 15 amino acids. The DNA of the CDR3 is TGTGCCAGCAGTTACTCTGCGGGGGACGGAAACACCATATATTTT. It yields the protein CASSYSAGDGNTIYF.

The gene calls are TRBV28 and TRBJ2-7; no clear D gene. V shed 4 bases and J shed 6 bases, with 22 bases lying between them. Germline lookup yields CDR1 MDHEN and CDR2 SYDVKM. The CDR3 covers 16 residues. This CDR3 reads CASSSVFSGSPREQYF. The CDR3 DNA is TGTGCCAGCAGTTCCGTATTTTCGGGCAGCCCTCGCGAGCAGTACTTC.

Concerning this clone itself: Other DNA variants within this sample encode the same CDR3. The rearrangement links TRBV9 to TRBJ1-4; D call uncertain. Germline V gene sequence: CDR1 SGDLS, CDR2 YYNGEE. The CDR3 consists of 14 residues. V lost 5 bases and J 0 bases, leaving 8 bases between the germline ends. CDR3 in amino acids: CASSFGATNEKLFF. The DNA for the CDR3 is TGTGCCAGCAGTTTCGGAGCAACTAATGAAAAACTGTTTTTT.

The chain employs TRBV9 and TRBJ2-5; D may correspond to TRBD1 or TRBD2 (5 bases each). The CDR3 totals 12 residues. V was clipped by 9 bases and J by 2 bases, with 11 bases between them. Germline values: CDR1 SGDLS, CDR2 YYNGEE. CDR3 DNA sequence: TGTGCCAACCGGGACCAGCAAGAGACCCAGTACTTC. Residues: CANRDQQETQYF.

Of note for this clone: A read error may be the cause here, since a much bigger clone is one base away. This specimen includes other DNA sequences encoding the same CDR3. This chain links TRBV7-9 with TRBJ2-5, with D hard to call. The CDR3 is 12 amino acids. The V end lost 0 bases, the J end lost 5 bases, and 4 bases lay between the germline ends. Germline V gene sequence: CDR1 SEHNR, CDR2 FQNEAQ (reference sequence). In nucleotides, the CDR3 is TGTGCCAGCAGCTTAGCTGGGGAGACCCAGTACTTC. This codes for CASSLAGETQYF.

The V gene is TRBV29-1, the J gene TRBJ2-1, with D tentatively TRBD2 (6 bases). The germline V gene encodes CDR1 SQVTM and CDR2 ANQGSEA. Between the trimmed V and J ends, which lost 7 bases and 0 bases, there was a span of 16 bases. There are 15 residues in the CDR3. CDR3 DNA sequence: TGCAGCGCCCGACTAGGGGTGAGCTCCTACAATGAGCAGTTCTTC. This gives the protein CSARLGVSSYNEQFF.

The V call is TRBV5-4, the J call TRBJ2-7; no clear D gene. V was clipped by 4 bases and J by 0 bases, with 8 bases between them. In germline, CDR1 is SGHNT, CDR2 YYREEE (reference sequence). The CDR3 covers 13 residues. CDR3 amino acids: CASSPWGSYEQYF. DNA for the CDR3: TGTGCCAGCAGCCCCTGGGGCTCCTACGAGCAGTACTTC.

In regard to this clone: The junction departs from the called germline gene at one end, perhaps through a read error. V and J are TRBV4-3 and TRBJ2-2; 14 nucleotides line up with TRBD2. CDR1 LGHNA and CDR2 YSLEER come from the germline V gene. CDR3 length: 19 residues. CDR3 in DNA: TGCGCCAGCAGCAAAGAAGACGGACTAGCGGGAGGAGGATCTGGGGAGCTGTTTTTT. It is translated as CASSKEDGLAGGGSGELFF.

The gene calls are TRBV7-2 and TRBJ1-5; the D is unclear. V dropped 5 bases and J dropped 5 bases, with 10 bases sitting between them. Germline V CDR1 and CDR2: SGHTA, FQGNSA. The CDR3 runs to 13 residues. The CDR3 is CASSPQAYQPQHF. DNA for the CDR3: TGTGCCAGCAGCCCCCAGGCCTATCAGCCCCAGCATTTT. The full variable domain, its missing parts supplied by reference TRBV7-2 and TRBJ1-5, is GAGVSQSPSNKVTEKGKDVELRCDPISGHTALYWYRQSLGQGLEFLIYFQGNSAPDKSGLPSDRFSAERTGGSVSTLTIQRTQQEDSAVYLCASSPQAYQPQHFGDGTRLSIL.

V is TRBV6-4 and J is TRBJ2-2; TRBD2 might be the D (5 bases). Trimming shortened V by 2 bases and J by 6 bases, and 10 bases separated the two germline ends. Germline CDR1 MRHNA, CDR2 SNTAGT. This CDR3 has 14 residues. The CDR3 DNA follows: TGTGCCAGCAGTGACAGGACTCGCCCCGGGGAGCTGTTTTTT. This encodes CASSDRTRPGELFF.